This T cell receptor beta chain was documented in a study of cytomegalovirus exposure and HLA in healthy donors. The CDR3 covers 14 residues. Germline lookup yields CDR1 SGHAT and CDR2 FQNNGV. With V trimmed by 4 bases and J by 5 bases, 4 bases remained unmatched. Whole-study results and caveats: Researchers reported in a later analysis that a missense DCLRE1C variant was tied to TCR beta V- and J-gene trimming.

Remarks on this clone: Its specificity is not known.

A multiplex PCR was run with 60 Vbeta primers and 13 Jbeta primers. Sequencing was performed with immunoSEQ multiplex PCR; in TCRdb, only in-frame clones are kept and a portion is missing. In the table there are about 200,000 clones, 65% to 90% of which are singletons. The source of this sequence is a woman aged 45 to 65 in good health and CMV-seronegative. The chain joins TRBV11-2 to TRBJ2-1, with 8 positions matching TRBD1. The sequenced material came from PBMCs. The CDR3 region has the DNA TGTGCCAGCAGCTCCGACAGGGGTGACAATGAGCAGTTCTTC. Amino acid sequence: CASSSDRGDNEQFF.